This T cell receptor beta chain was captured by sequencing in a study of monozygotic twins with inflammatory bowel disease. One entry per CDR3 protein, without DNA, is what TCRdb gives after re-calling the 5' RACE reads. The listing records 440,000 or so distinct CDR3 sequences. For this clonotype: The antigen remains unidentified.

Findings and caveats of the study: Inverse Simpson values showed less TCRbeta diversity in IBD patients than in their healthy co-twins.

The germline gives CDR1 LNHDA, CDR2 SQIVND (reference sequence). The CDR3 contains 12 residues. The chain employs TRBV19 and TRBJ1-5; TCRdb reports TRBD1, a call that lacks DNA to check it against. Sequencing input: blood. This TCR came from a human donor with ulcerative colitis or Crohn's disease, or a healthy co-twin of an affected twin (not recorded which). The CDR3 spells CASSMDRGPQHF. The full variable domain, with the rest looked up from reference TRBV19 and TRBJ1-5, is DGGITQSPKYLFRKEGQNVTLSCEQNLNHDAMYWYRQDPGQGLRLIYYSQIVNDFQKGDIAEGYSVSREKKESFPLTVTSAQKNPTAFYLCASSMDRGPQHFGDGTRLSIL.